This T cell receptor (beta chain) was sequenced in a study of cytomegalovirus exposure and HLA in healthy donors. Broader study findings: Some V segments could not be told apart, so they were left out, TRBV6-2 and TRBV6-3 among them.

Both 60 Vbeta primers and 13 Jbeta primers went into the PCR. Clones were sequenced by immunoSEQ multiplex PCR, and TCRdb holds only the in-frame ones, with some missing. The sample holds around 130,000 clones; about 8.5% are singletons and the top ten take 4.5% to 7%. The CDR3 loop spans 12 amino acids. Trimming shortened V by 5 bases and J by 9 bases, and 11 bases separated the two germline ends. CDR1 and CDR2 (germline): MNHEY, SMNVEV (reference sequence). A few counts support this clone. Antigen unknown. The TCR sequence derives from a man aged 35 to 55 in good health and CMV-seronegative. The chain uses TRBV27 and TRBJ1-5, with D hard to call. The source material was PBMCs. The CDR3 region is CASSLPPGPQHF. The DNA for the CDR3 is TGTGCCAGCAGTCTCCCCCCAGGGCCCCAGCATTTT.